Detailed here is one T cell receptor (beta chain). This sample is part of a study of T cell changes during pregnancy in multiple sclerosis. From germline, CDR1 is SEHNR and CDR2 FQNEAQ (reference sequence). Trimming pared 3 bases from V and 1 base from J, leaving 10 bases between. CDR3 length: 15 amino acids. Assay used: immunoSEQ multiplex PCR; TCRdb lists only in-frame clones, some missing. The sample shows tens of thousands of clones, about 90% of them seen only once. The sequences come from peripheral blood, collected before pregnancy. The source of this sequence is a female donor with multiple sclerosis, enrolled in a pregnancy study. The J gene is TRBJ1-3, the V gene TRBV7-9; D call uncertain. The CDR3 is CASSLTVGSGNTIYF. The CDR3 coding sequence is TGTGCCAGCAGCTTGACCGTCGGGTCTGGAAACACCATATATTTT.